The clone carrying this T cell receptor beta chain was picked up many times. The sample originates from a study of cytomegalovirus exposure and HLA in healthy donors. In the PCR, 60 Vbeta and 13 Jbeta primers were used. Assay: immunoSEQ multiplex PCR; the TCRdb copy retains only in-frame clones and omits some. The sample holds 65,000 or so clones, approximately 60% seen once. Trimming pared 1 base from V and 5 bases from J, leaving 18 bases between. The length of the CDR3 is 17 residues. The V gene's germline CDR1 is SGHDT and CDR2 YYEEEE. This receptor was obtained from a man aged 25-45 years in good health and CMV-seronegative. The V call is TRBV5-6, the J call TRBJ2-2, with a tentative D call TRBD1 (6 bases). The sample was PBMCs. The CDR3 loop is CASSLIPLQGGTGELFF. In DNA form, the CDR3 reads TGTGCCAGCAGCTTGATCCCTTTACAGGGCGGGACCGGGGAGCTGTTTTTT.